The text below deals with one TCR beta chain. The data derive from a study of T cell responses to AZD1222 COVID-19 vaccine. Deletions cut 7 bases from V and 0 bases from J, with 16 bases between. The CDR3 is 16 residues long. The germline V gene has CDR1 SGHAT and CDR2 FQNNGV. The data were produced by immunoSEQ multiplex PCR, yet TCRdb's version contains in-frame clones alone and is incomplete. This table holds some 150,000 clones, around 95% found once. This rearrangement joins TRBV11-2 to TRBJ2-1; no reliable D call. The material was peripheral blood, obtained on day 0 of AZD1222 vaccination. The clonotype originates from an adult in good health. The CDR3 here is CASTPILGRSYNEQFF. DNA for the CDR3: TGTGCCAGCACCCCCATTCTAGGGCGCTCCTACAATGAGCAGTTCTTC.